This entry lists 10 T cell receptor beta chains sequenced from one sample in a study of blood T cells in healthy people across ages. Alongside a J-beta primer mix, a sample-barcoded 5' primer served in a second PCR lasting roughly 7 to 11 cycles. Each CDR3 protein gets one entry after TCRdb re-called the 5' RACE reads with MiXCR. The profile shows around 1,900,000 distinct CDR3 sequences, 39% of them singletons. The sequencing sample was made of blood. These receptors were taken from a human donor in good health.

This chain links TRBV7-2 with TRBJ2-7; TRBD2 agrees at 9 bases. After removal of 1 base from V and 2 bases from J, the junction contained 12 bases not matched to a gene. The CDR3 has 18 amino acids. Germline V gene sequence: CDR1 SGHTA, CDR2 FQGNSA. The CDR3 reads CASSLVAMSGGGAYEQYF. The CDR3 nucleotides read TGTGCCAGCAGCTTAGTGGCAATGAGCGGCGGGGGGGCCTACGAGCAGTACTTC. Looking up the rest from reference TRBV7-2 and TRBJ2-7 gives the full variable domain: GAGVSQSPSNKVTEKGKDVELRCDPISGHTALYWYRQSLGQGLEFLIYFQGNSAPDKSGLPSDRFSAERTGGSVSTLTIQRTQQEDSAVYLCASSLVAMSGGGAYEQYFGPGTRLTVT.

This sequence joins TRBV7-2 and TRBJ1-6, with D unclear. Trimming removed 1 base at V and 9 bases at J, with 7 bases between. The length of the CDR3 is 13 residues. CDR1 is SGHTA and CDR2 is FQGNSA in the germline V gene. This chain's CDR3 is CASSLERSSPLHF. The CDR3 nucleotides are TGTGCCAGCAGCTTAGAGCGGAGTTCACCCCTCCACTTT.

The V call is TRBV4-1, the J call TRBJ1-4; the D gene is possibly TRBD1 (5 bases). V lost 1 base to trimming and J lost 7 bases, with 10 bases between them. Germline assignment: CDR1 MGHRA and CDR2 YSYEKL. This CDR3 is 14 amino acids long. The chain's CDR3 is CASSQVPDSEKLFF. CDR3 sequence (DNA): TGCGCCAGCAGCCAAGTTCCCGACAGTGAAAAACTGTTTTTT.

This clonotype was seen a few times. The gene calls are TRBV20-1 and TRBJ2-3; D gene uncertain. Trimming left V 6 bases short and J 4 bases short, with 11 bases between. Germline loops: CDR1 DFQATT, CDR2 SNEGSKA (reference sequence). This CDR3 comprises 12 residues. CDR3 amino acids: CSAPNQADTQYF. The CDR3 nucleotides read TGCAGTGCGCCCAACCAAGCAGATACGCAGTATTTT.

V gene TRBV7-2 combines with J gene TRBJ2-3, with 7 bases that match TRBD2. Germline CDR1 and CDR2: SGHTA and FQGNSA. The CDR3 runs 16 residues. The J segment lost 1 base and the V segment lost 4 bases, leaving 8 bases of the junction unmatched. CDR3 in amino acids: CASSCTQSGGTDTQYF. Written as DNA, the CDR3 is TGTGCCAGCAGCTGCACTCAAAGCGGGGGCACAGATACGCAGTATTTT.

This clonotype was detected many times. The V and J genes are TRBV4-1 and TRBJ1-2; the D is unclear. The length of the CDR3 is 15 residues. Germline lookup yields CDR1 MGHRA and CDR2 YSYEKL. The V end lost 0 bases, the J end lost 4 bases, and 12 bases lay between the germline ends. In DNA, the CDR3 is TGCGCCAGCAGCCAAGATCGGAGAGAAATCTATGGCTACACCTTC. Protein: CASSQDRREIYGYTF.

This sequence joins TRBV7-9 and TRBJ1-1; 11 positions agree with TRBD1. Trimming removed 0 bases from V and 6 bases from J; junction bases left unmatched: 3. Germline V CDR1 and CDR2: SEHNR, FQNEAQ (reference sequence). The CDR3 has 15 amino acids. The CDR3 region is CASSLAQGQGAEAFF. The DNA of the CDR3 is TGTGCCAGCAGCTTAGCCCAGGGACAGGGGGCTGAAGCTTTCTTT.

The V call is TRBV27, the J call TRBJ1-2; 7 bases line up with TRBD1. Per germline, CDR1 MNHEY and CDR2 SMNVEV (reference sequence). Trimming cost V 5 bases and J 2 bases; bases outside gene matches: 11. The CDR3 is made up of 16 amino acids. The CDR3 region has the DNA TGTGCCAGCAGTGATTCAACAGGGGAACTAAACTATGGCTACACCTTC. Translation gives CASSDSTGELNYGYTF.

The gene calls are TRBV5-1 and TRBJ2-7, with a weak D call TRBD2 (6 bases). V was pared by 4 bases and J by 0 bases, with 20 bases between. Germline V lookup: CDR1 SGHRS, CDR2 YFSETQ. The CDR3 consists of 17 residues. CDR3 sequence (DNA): TGCGCCAGCAGCCCCATGGCCGCGGGATACTACTCCTACGAGCAGTACTTC. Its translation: CASSPMAAGYYSYEQYF. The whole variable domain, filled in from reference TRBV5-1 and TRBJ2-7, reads KAGVTQTPRYLIKTRGQQVTLSCSPISGHRSVSWYQQTPGQGLQFLFEYFSETQRNKGNFPGRFSGRQFSNSRSEMNVSTLELGDSALYLCASSPMAAGYYSYEQYFGPGTRLTVT.

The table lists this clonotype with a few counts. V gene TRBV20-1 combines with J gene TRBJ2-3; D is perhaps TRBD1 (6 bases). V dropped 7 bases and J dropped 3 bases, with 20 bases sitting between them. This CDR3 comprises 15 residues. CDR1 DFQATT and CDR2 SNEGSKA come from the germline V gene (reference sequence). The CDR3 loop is CSVDRQARGTDTQYF. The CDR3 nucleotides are TGCAGTGTGGACAGACAAGCCCGAGGAACAGATACGCAGTATTTT.